This T cell receptor beta chain was documented in a study of T-cell memory formation after mild COVID-19 (dated by TCRdb to about 2021). Turning to the overall study: Most TCR sequence clusters were specific to one of the two donors. In two donors, T-cell clones that expanded and contracted after mild COVID-19 were followed by sequencing TCRalpha and TCRbeta repertoires longitudinally. The cohort was made up of two young adult volunteers, one female and one male, who were previously healthy.

Ficoll-Paque density gradient centrifugation was the method used to isolate PBMCs. From its cysteine to its phenylalanine, the CDR3 spans 13 amino acids. The entry retains the CDR3 DNA only, 39 bases that are in frame from base 1. V and J are truncated by 3 bases and 0 bases respectively, leaving an intervening sequence of 4 bases. The germline V gene provides CDR1 MNHEY and CDR2 SVGEGT. Here is what the overall study found, with its caveats: SARS-CoV-2 specificity of the second-wave clones peaking on day 37 was not confirmed. Some responding clones were detected in pre-infection memory, suggesting pre-existing cross-reactive memory T cells joined the SARS-CoV-2 response. Only a couple of mild cases were covered in the study, and larger cohorts including severe cases with pre-infection samples were considered necessary. From day 15 to 85, contracting clones showed balanced CD4/CD8 phenotypes, whereas a second wave of clones that expanded from day 15 to 37 leaned towards CD4+. Contracting CD4+ clones were located mainly in the CM and EM memory subsets, whereas CD8+ clones were found to be enriched in EMRA.

Ten or more counts support this clonotype. Its antigen specificity is not known. No base-level quality is on record; no much larger clone is a single base apart. TCRdb shows the sequencer as Illumina NovaSeq 6000. cDNA libraries for TCRalpha and TCRbeta were prepared by 5'RACE using constant-segment primers, with sample barcodes and unique molecular identifiers added. RNA was extracted from every sample with Trizol reagent. Libraries were amplified in two PCR steps, with a second sample barcode and Illumina TruSeq adapters added in the second step. Sequencing of libraries was performed on an Illumina NovaSeq with 2 x 150 bp paired-end reads. In the authors' own workflow: Demultiplexing of reads and collapsing into UMI-guided consensus sequences were performed with migec v1.2.7. Using mixcr v2.1.11, the UMI consensuses were aligned to TRA and TRB V and J templates and assembled into clonotypes. A clonotype was counted as expanded or contracted only if both edgeR and NoisET called the change significant, with noise models trained on biological replicates. For edgeR calls, the thresholds were a false discovery rate-adjusted p below 0.01 and a log2 fold-change of 1. PCA with hierarchical clustering of max-normalized trajectories of the 1000 most abundant clonotypes was used as exploratory dynamics analysis. Each responding clone was given a CD4 or CD8 phenotype based on the CD4+ and CD8+ repertoires, which had been sequenced separately. Through fastp at Q25 and MiXCR, TCRdb rebuilt clones from the public reads, retaining in-frame beta chains. Duplicate CDR3 protein sequences are folded into a single record with the most common DNA and genes. The V and J calls here are based on TCRdb, not the publication. This sample has around 390,000 distinct CDR3 sequences in its table, and 16% of those were observed once. The ten largest make up 20% to 25% of the sample.

The source of this sequence is a young man who had mild COVID-19 (a few samples of this study predate the infection). The sample titles of this study are shuffled in the database, so cell type and time point are left out; the donor was told from shared clones. The chain couples TRBV6-2 or TRBV6-3 to TRBJ2-3, with no reliable assignment of the D segment. What was sequenced was PBMCs or a T cell subset sorted from them (not recorded which). The CDR3 reads CASSYRSTDTQYF. The DNA sequence is TGTGCCAGCAGTTATCGTAGCACAGATACGCAGTATTTT.